This TCR beta chain was identified in a study of human T cells and chemical hapten exposure. The wider study: Patch tests containing 0.01% DPC, applied to the upper back, were read at 6 days.

There are 19 residues in the CDR3. Trimming stripped 0 bases from V and 0 bases from J, with 15 bases between. Germline-derived CDR1 and CDR2 are SGHAT and FQDESV (reference sequence). Regarding time point: pre-sensitization, week 0. Treatment of the sample: therapeutic diphenylcyclopropenone sensitization with weekly scalp DPC. Blood sampling occurred before each patch-test application. Participating donors were patients with alopecia, aged 18 to 70 years, considered appropriate candidates for DPC. TCRdb re-called the RACE reads through MiXCR, storing one row per CDR3 protein. This sample has around 92,000 distinct CDR3 sequences; roughly 10% occur once, and the top ten carry 3.1%. This clonotype occurred many times.

Specimen: whole blood, collected in connection with sensitization to the hapten diphenylcyclopropenone (DPC). This clonotype was obtained from a woman aged 55 to 70 with alopecia areata. Some clones in this sample may be carry-over from other donors' samples. This rearrangement joins TRBV11-1 to TRBJ2-6; the D call may be TRBD1 or TRBD2 (5 bases each). The CDR3 loop reads CASSLARDRANSGANVLTF. The DNA of the CDR3 is TGTGCCAGCAGCTTAGCCCGGGACCGGGCCAACTCTGGGGCCAACGTCCTGACTTTC.